These 14 T cell receptor beta chains share one sample of origin, sequenced in a study of T cell clonality in common variable immunodeficiency. Sequencing used immunoSEQ multiplex PCR; TCRdb keeps in-frame clones, though not all of them. Found here are over 35,000 clones, no singletons; the ten largest cover around 0.7%. Sequencing was performed on peripheral blood mononuclear cells. The receptors derive from a person aged 18 to 70 in good health.

This clone was found many times. The missing CDR3 end, 3 residues past where the read stops, is filled in from the germline J gene. This rearrangement joins TRBV5-1 to TRBJ1-4, with a tentative D call TRBD1 (5 bases). Trimming took 4 bases from V and 8 from J, leaving 18 bases between them. This CDR3 region has 15 residues. Looked up from germline, CDR1 is SGHRS and CDR2 is YFSETQ. The CDR3: CASSTNRGEGEKLFF. CDR3 bases read: TGCGCCAGCAGCACCAACAGAGGGGAAGGGGAAAAA.

This clone was detected many times. The sequenced fragment ends 3 residues before the CDR3 boundary, so the rest is inferred from the germline J gene. The J gene is TRBJ1-5, the V gene TRBV12-3 or TRBV12-4; 8 bases line up with TRBD1. J lost 6 bases, V lost 4 bases, and 8 bases had no gene match. CDR3 length: 15 residues. CDR3 DNA (partial): TGTGCCAGCAGTTCGGACAGGGAAATTGGTCAGCCC. Translated, it gives CASSSDREIGQP. The whole CDR3 sequence reads CASSSDREIGQPQHF.

This clone showed up many times. The read terminates 3 residues before the CDR3 end, so the remaining end is supplied by the germline J gene. The chain combines TRBV29-1 with TRBJ1-1; 10 nucleotides align to TRBD1. Germline V lookup: CDR1 SQVTM, CDR2 ANQGSEA. J was trimmed by 4 bases and V by 0 bases; bases with no gene match: 8. The length of the CDR3 is 16 residues. CDR3 sequence: CSVEDWGTGVGTEAFF. The sequenced CDR3 bases are TGCAGCGTTGAAGACTGGGGGACAGGGGTAGGCACTGAA.

There are many counts of this clone. The CDR3 end lies 3 residues beyond the end of the read and is filled in from the germline J gene. The J gene is TRBJ2-2, the V gene TRBV7-9, with 8 bases fitting TRBD2. Germline CDR1 reads SEHNR; CDR2 reads FQNEAQ (reference sequence). J was trimmed by 7 bases and V by 5 bases; bases with no gene match: 9. The CDR3 has 15 residues. CDR3 sequence: CASSPSRGVDGELFF. Partial CDR3 DNA: TGTGCCAGCAGCCCGTCGCGGGGGGTTGACGGGGAG.

There are many counts of this clone. The read stops 3 residues short of the end of the CDR3; the missing end is completed from the germline J gene. V and J are TRBV5-1 and TRBJ1-1; D is possibly TRBD1 (5 bases). With 0 bases removed from V and 7 bases from J, the gap between germline ends came to 13 bases. The germline V gene encodes CDR1 SGHRS and CDR2 YFSETQ. The CDR3 totals 14 residues. The part of the CDR3 DNA that was read is TGCGCCAGCAGCTTGGACAGGAGGTCGGGTGAA. This translates into CASSLDRRSGE. The whole CDR3 sequence reads CASSLDRRSGEAFF.

Ten or more counts support this clone. Read sequence stops 3 residues before the CDR3 end, and the germline J gene provides the missing end. The V call is TRBV20-1, the J call TRBJ1-2; D might be TRBD1 (5 bases). This CDR3 spans 12 amino acids. Germline V gene data show CDR1 as DFQATT and CDR2 as SNEGSKA (reference sequence). CDR3 DNA (partial): TGCAGTGCTAGGGCAGGGCTATACGGC. Translation gives CSARAGLYG. The CDR3 in its entirety is CSARAGLYGYTF.

This clone has a count of ten or more. The read falls 3 residues short of the CDR3 end, and the missing part is taken from the germline J gene. The chain employs TRBV29-1 and TRBJ1-2; maybe TRBD1 (6 bases). Germline CDR1 reads SQVTM; CDR2 reads ANQGSEA. The V gene lost 5 bases and the J gene lost 7 bases, with 8 bases spanning the gap. This CDR3 has 10 amino acids. CDR3 DNA, as far as it was read: TGCAGCGTTACACAGGGTGGC. Amino acid sequence: CSVTQGG. The entire CDR3 protein is CSVTQGGYTF. Full variable domain (remainder filled in from reference TRBV29-1 and TRBJ1-2): SAVISQKPSRDICQRGTSLTIQCQVDSQVTMMFWYRQQPGQSLTLIATANQGSEATYESGFVIDKFPISRPNLTFSTLTVSNMSPEDSSIYLCSVTQGGYTFGSGTRLTVV.

This clone was found many times. The observed sequence ends 3 residues before the CDR3 terminus, with the missing tail filled in from the germline J gene. J is TRBJ1-1 and V is TRBV20-1; the D gene is possibly TRBD1 (5 bases). From germline, CDR1 is DFQATT and CDR2 SNEGSKA (reference sequence). The CDR3 consists of 14 residues. V lost 2 bases and J lost 1, with 11 bases in between. CDR3 amino acids: CSARSRVSNTEAFF. CDR3 bases read: TGCAGTGCTAGATCCAGGGTGTCGAACACTGAA.

This clone showed up many times. Read coverage stops 3 residues before the CDR3 terminus; the germline J gene supplies the remainder. This chain joins TRBV2 and TRBJ1-5; 10 nucleotides agree with TRBD1. V lost 4 bases and J lost 4; bases outside the gene matches: 4. The CDR3 is made up of 15 amino acids. The V gene's germline CDR1 is SNHLY and CDR2 FYNNEI. The sequenced CDR3 bases are TGTGCCAGCAGTGGACCGGGACAGGGGAATCAGCCC. Translating it yields CASSGPGQGNQP. The entire CDR3 sequence reads CASSGPGQGNQPQHF.

This clone was recorded at least ten times. The CDR3 extends 3 residues past the end of the read, so its final part is completed from the germline J gene. The rearrangement joins TRBV30 to TRBJ1-1, with D maybe TRBD1 (6 bases). Germline V CDR1 and CDR2: GTSNPN, SVGIG (reference sequence). The germline V and J ends were trimmed by 4 bases and 1 base, with 13 bases remaining between them. The CDR3 is 14 residues long. The CDR3 reads CAWNKQGWNTEAFF. The covered CDR3 bases are TGTGCCTGGAATAAACAGGGTTGGAACACTGAA.

Ten or more counts support this clone. The observed sequence ends 3 residues before the CDR3 terminus, with the missing tail filled in from the germline J gene. This chain links TRBV2 with TRBJ1-6, with D possibly matching TRBD1 (6 bases). CDR1 is SNHLY and CDR2 is FYNNEI in the germline V gene. This CDR3 has 14 residues. Trimming shortened V by 4 bases and J by 9 bases, and 13 bases separated the two germline ends. The CDR3 protein is CASSGNRAVSPLHF. CDR3 bases read: TGTGCCAGCAGTGGTAACAGGGCGGTTTCACCC.

This clone has ten or more counts. Read data end 3 residues before the CDR3 end; the end is taken from the germline J gene. This sequence joins TRBV9 and TRBJ2-5, with TRBD2 identical over 12 bases. Germline V gene data show CDR1 as SGDLS and CDR2 as YYNGEE. The CDR3 has 16 residues. J gave up 2 bases and V 1 base, and 3 bases lay outside the gene matches. Incomplete CDR3 DNA: TGTGCCAGCAGCGTACGGGGACTAGCGGGTCAAGAGACC. This gives the protein CASSVRGLAGQET. The CDR3 in its entirety is CASSVRGLAGQETQYF.

This clone appeared many times. The read ends 3 residues early relative to the CDR3; the germline J gene fills the gap. The chain combines TRBV5-6 with TRBJ2-7; 7 bases are shared with TRBD1. CDR3 length: 13 amino acids. Germline V lookup: CDR1 SGHDT, CDR2 YYEEEE. J lost 4 bases, V lost 6 bases, and 7 bases had no gene match. The sequenced CDR3 bases are TGTGCCAGCACCCGAAGGGGGCAATACGAG. Translated, it gives CASTRRGQYE. The full-length CDR3 reads as CASTRRGQYEQYF.

This clone was detected many times. The read falls 3 residues short of the CDR3 end, and the missing part is taken from the germline J gene. This chain uses TRBV18 with TRBJ1-1, with TRBD1 matching 9 bases. Germline CDR1 KGHSH, CDR2 LQKENI. This CDR3 comprises 15 residues. The DNA read from the CDR3 is TGTGCCAGCAGCCTTCGTGGGGGACAGGGTATGGGA. This gives the protein CASSLRGGQGMG. The complete CDR3 reads CASSLRGGQGMGAFF.